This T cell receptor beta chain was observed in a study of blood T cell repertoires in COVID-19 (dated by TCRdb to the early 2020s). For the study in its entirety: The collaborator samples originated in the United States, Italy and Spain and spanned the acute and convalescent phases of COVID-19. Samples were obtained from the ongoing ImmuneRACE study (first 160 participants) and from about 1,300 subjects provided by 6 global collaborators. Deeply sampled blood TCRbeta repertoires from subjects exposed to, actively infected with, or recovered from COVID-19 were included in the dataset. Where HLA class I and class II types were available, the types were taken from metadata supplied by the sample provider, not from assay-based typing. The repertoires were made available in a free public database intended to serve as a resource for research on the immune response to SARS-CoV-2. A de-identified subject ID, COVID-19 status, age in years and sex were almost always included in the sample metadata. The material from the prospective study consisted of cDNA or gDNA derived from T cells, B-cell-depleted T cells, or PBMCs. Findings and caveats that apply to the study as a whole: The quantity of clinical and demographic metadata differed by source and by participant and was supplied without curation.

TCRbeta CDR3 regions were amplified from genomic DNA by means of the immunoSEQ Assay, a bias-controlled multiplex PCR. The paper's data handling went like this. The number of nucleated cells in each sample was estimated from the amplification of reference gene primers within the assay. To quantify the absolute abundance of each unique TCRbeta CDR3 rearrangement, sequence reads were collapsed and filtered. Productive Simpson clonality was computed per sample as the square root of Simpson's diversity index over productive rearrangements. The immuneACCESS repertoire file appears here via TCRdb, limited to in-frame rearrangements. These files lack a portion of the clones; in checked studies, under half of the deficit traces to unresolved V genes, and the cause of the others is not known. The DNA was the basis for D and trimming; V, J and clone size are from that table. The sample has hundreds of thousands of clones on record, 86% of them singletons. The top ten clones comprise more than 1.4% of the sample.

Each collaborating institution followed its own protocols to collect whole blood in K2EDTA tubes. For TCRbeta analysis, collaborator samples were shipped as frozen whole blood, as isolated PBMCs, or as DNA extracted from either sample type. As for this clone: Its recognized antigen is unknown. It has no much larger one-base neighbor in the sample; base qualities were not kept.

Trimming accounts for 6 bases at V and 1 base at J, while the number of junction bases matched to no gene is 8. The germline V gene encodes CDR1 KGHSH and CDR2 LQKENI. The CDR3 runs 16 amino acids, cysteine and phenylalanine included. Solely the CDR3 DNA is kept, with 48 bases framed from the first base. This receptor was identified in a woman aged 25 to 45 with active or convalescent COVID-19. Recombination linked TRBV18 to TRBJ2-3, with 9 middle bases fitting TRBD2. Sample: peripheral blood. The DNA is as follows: TGTGCCAGCTCCCCGAGTAGCGGGGGAGGCACAGATACGCAGTATTTT. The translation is CASSPSSGGGTDTQYF. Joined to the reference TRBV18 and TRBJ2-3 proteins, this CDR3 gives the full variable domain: NAGVMQNPRHLVRRRGQEARLRCSPMKGHSHVYWYRQLPEEGLKFMVYLQKENIIDESGMPKERFSAEFPKEGPSILRIQQVVRGDSAAYFCASSPSSGGGTDTQYFGPGTRLTVL.